The 8 T cell receptor beta chains in this list originate from one sample, sequenced in a study of regulatory T cells in long-lasting Graves disease. Noted time point: persistent/refractory GD, antithyroid drugs over 5 years with positive TRAb. TCR sequences were obtained from RNA taken from PBMCs. The authors built TCR beta libraries using iRepertoire HTBI primers and Arm-PCR of CDR3 regions. From the multiplex PCR reads, TCRdb called clonotypes with MiXCR, one entry per CDR3 protein. The repertoire holds some 470,000 distinct CDR3 sequences, with roughly a fifth as singletons. Specimen: peripheral blood mononuclear cells (PBMCs), collected when the disease was refractory, from a patient treated with antithyroid drugs. These receptors were obtained from a female donor with Graves disease.

The CDR3 here is CASSVTVSGNTGELFF. As DNA, the CDR3 is TGTGCCAGCAGCGTAACAGTTAGCGGAAACACCGGGGAGCTGTTTTTT. The chain combines TRBV9 with TRBJ2-2; a weak D match, TRBD2 (6 bases). The V gene's germline CDR1 is SGDLS and CDR2 YYNGEE. V was shortened by 1 base and J by 2 bases, with 12 bases between the two germline ends. The CDR3 runs 16 residues.

This clonotype has more than one count but fewer than ten. The chain employs TRBV4-1 and TRBJ1-6; D possibly corresponds to TRBD1 (6 bases). CDR1 MGHRA and CDR2 YSYEKL come from the germline V gene. This CDR3 has 15 amino acids. Trimming took off 1 base at V and 6 bases at J, with 10 bases between the two ends. CDR3 protein: CASSQGWGANSPLHF. In DNA form, the CDR3 reads TGCGCCAGCAGCCAAGGATGGGGGGCTAATTCACCCCTCCACTTT.

The genes are TRBV7-9 and TRBJ2-5, with 7 bases that match TRBD1. Germline V gene lookup returns CDR1 SEHNR and CDR2 FQNEAQ (reference sequence). V trimming: 1 base; J trimming: 0 bases; junction bases outside the gene matches: 8. CDR3 length: 17 amino acids. The CDR3 DNA is TGTGCCAGCAGCTTAGAGGGGGCCACGCATCACCAAGAGACCCAGTACTTC. As protein: CASSLEGATHHQETQYF.

V is TRBV5-1 and J is TRBJ2-5; D is perhaps TRBD1 or TRBD2 (5 bases each). The CDR3 spans 14 residues. Trimming cost V 2 bases and J 5 bases, with 13 bases left between them. Per the germline V gene, CDR1 is SGHRS and CDR2 is YFSETQ. The CDR3 DNA follows: TGCGCCAGCAGCTTAGGGGCTCCGGGGGAGACCCAGTACTTC. Protein sequence: CASSLGAPGETQYF.

This clonotype was seen many times. This chain joins TRBV12-3 or TRBV12-4 and TRBJ2-7; D gene uncertain. Trimming shortened V by 5 bases and J by 4 bases, and 12 bases separated the two germline ends. This CDR3 spans 13 amino acids. The CDR3 reads CASSKRAAYEQYF. The CDR3 DNA reads as TGTGCCAGCAGTAAACGGGCAGCTTACGAGCAGTACTTC.

This clonotype was picked up many times. This chain joins TRBV7-9 and TRBJ2-2, with 7 nucleotides matching TRBD2. The CDR3 totals 16 residues. The germline V gene has CDR1 SEHNR and CDR2 FQNEAQ (reference sequence). After removal of 5 bases from V and 0 bases from J, the junction contained 6 bases not matched to a gene. Here the CDR3 DNA reads TGTGCCAGCAGCCCCCTGCTAGCGGCGAACACCGGGGAGCTGTTTTTT. It encodes CASSPLLAANTGELFF.

On this clonotype itself: One end of the junction varies from germline; a read error may be responsible. This sequence joins TRBV11-2 and TRBJ2-5, with D possibly matching TRBD2 (6 bases). The germline V gene encodes CDR1 SGHAT and CDR2 FQNNGV. The CDR3 runs 16 residues. CDR3 loop: CASSSQTHSGQETRYF. In DNA, the CDR3 is TGTGCCAGCAGCTCCCAGACCCATAGCGGTCAAGAGACCCGGTACTTC.

In the case of this clonotype: This clone may be a read error of a much larger clone one base away. The rearrangement joins TRBV12-3 or TRBV12-4 to TRBJ2-7; D is unclear. The CDR3 is 12 residues long. CDR3 coding DNA: TGTGCCAGCAGTTTTTGGGGTTCCGAGCAGTGCTTC. Translation: CASSFWGSEQCF.